The 3 T cell receptor beta chains in this list originate from one sample, sequenced in a study of Graves' ophthalmopathy and Graves' hyperthyroidism. For repertoire sequencing, the TCR beta CDR3 regions were amplified from RNA transcripts. First-round RT-PCR with HTBI primers preceded a second-round multiplex PCR. TCRdb redid the calling of the multiplex PCR reads with MiXCR, one entry per CDR3 protein. The data show some 240,000 distinct CDR3 sequences, around 45% seen once. The sample taken for sequencing was peripheral blood. All receptors derive from an adult man with Graves' ophthalmopathy.

In this sample, this clonotype turned up a few times. The genes are TRBV12-3 or TRBV12-4 and TRBJ1-4; D not resolved. The CDR3 is made up of 11 amino acids. The V and J ends lost 7 bases and 14 bases respectively, with 14 bases between them. The CDR3 reads CASKSEGRLFF. As DNA, the CDR3 is TGTGCCAGCAAATCTGAAGGAAGGCTGTTTTTT.

J is TRBJ1-3 and V is TRBV4-1; D remains ambiguous. Germline values: CDR1 MGHRA, CDR2 YSYEKL. V dropped 0 bases and J dropped 7 bases, with 10 bases sitting between them. The CDR3 runs 14 residues. The CDR3 protein is CASSQEGSANTIYF. The CDR3, as DNA: TGCGCCAGCAGCCAAGAAGGAAGTGCGAACACCATATATTTT.

The chain links TRBV20-1 to TRBJ2-5; 7 bases are a match to TRBD2. CDR3 size: 15 residues. Germline CDR1 reads DFQATT; CDR2 reads SNEGSKA (reference sequence). J lost 1 base, V lost 3 bases, and 8 bases had no gene match. This chain's CDR3 is CSARFPLAVQETQYF. CDR3 nucleotides: TGCAGTGCTAGGTTCCCGCTAGCGGTCCAAGAGACCCAGTACTTC.